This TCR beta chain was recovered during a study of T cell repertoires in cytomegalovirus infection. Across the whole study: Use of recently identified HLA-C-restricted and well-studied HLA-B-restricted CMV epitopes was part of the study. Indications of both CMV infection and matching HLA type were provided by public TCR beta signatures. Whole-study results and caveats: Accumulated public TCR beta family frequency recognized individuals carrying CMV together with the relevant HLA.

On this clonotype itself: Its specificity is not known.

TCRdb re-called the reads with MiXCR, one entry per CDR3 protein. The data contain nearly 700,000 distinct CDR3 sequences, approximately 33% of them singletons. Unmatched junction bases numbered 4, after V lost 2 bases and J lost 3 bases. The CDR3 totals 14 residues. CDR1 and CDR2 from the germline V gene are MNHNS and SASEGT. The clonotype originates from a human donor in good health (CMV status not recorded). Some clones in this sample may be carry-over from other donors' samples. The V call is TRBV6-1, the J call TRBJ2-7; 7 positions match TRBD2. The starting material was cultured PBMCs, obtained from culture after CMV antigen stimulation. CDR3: CASSELRTSYEQYF. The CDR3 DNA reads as TGTGCCAGCAGTGAACTCCGGACTAGCTACGAGCAGTACTTC.